This T cell receptor (beta chain) was profiled in a study of OX40 agonist ivuxolimab in advanced cancers. General observations from the study: The 0.1-3.0 mg/kg partial responders had among the lowest clonal expansion. Relative to CD4+ cells, CD8+ T cells on average had more expanded clones.

This clone was seen a single time. Its antigen is still unknown. Profiling relied on immunoSEQ multiplex PCR, and the TCRdb table lists in-frame clones only, not all of them. The table shows tens of thousands of clones, with 80% to 90% occurring only once. The J segment lost 4 bases and the V segment lost 2 bases, leaving 8 bases of the junction unmatched. From germline, CDR1 is SGHTA and CDR2 FQGNSA. This CDR3 spans 16 amino acids. The chain employs TRBV7-2 and TRBJ2-4; 7 positions match TRBD2. This clonotype originated in an adult with an advanced solid tumor such as melanoma, head and neck, liver or kidney cancer. The source material was CD4+ or CD8+ T cells sorted from blood, sampled in a trial of the OX40 agonist ivuxolimab. The CDR3 region has the DNA TGTGCCAGCAGCTTATCAAGTGGGGGGGTTAAAAACATTCAGTACTTC. Protein sequence: CASSLSSGGVKNIQYF.